The source of this TCR beta chain is a study of post-analysis software for immune sequencing data. Study findings and constraints: In patients, about five TRBV segments were more frequent than in controls, with TRBV5-6, TRBV5-1 and TRBV20-1 among them.

The germline V gene has CDR1 MNHNY and CDR2 SVGAGI (reference sequence). The CDR3 runs to 13 residues. Trimming at V came to 11 bases and at J to 8 bases, leaving 10 bases not matched to a gene. The TCR beta cDNA libraries contained unique molecular identifiers. Via MiXCR, TCRdb re-called the PCR reads, giving one row per CDR3 protein. This sample has hundreds of thousands of distinct CDR3 sequences; less than 35% occur once, and the top ten carry approximately 0.55%. This clonotype was found a few times. The antigen is not known. The clonotype was recovered from a girl aged 5-17 years with multiple sclerosis. Sequencing was done on a sample of blood. The V and J genes are TRBV6-6 and TRBJ2-1, with TRBD2 matching 9 bases. CDR3 in amino acids: CAGRLAGVDEQFF. The CDR3 nucleotides are TGTGCCGGCCGGTTAGCGGGGGTCGATGAGCAGTTCTTC.